This record covers a single T cell receptor beta chain. This record comes from a study of blood T cell repertoires in COVID-19. Study-level background: Sites across the United States, Italy and Spain contributed samples from acute and convalescent COVID-19.

CDR1 and CDR2 from the germline V gene are SGHNT and YYREEE (reference sequence). Trimming removed 0 bases from V and 2 bases from J, with 13 bases in between. This CDR3 has 16 amino acids. The table came from immunoSEQ multiplex PCR; TCRdb's copy has only in-frame clones and leaves some out. The table lists some 300,000 clones, around 89% of them singletons. This TCR derives from a woman aged 60-75 years in a cohort exposed to, infected with or recovered from COVID-19 (not recorded which). The chain is built from TRBV5-4 and TRBJ2-3; possible D gene TRBD2, 6 bases. Sample: PBMCs or T cells enriched from blood (not recorded which). CDR3: CASSLELPRDTDTQYF. CDR3 coding DNA: TGTGCCAGCAGCTTGGAGCTACCGCGGGACACAGATACGCAGTATTTT.